The clone carrying this T cell receptor beta chain has ten or more counts. Its antigen is not identified. The data originate from a study of T cells after yellow fever vaccination. TCRdb reprocessed the 5' RACE reads via MiXCR and lists one record per CDR3 protein. The repertoire holds 300,000 to 350,000 distinct CDR3 sequences, with roughly 8.6% as singletons. General observations from the study: Abundant bulk-derived clonotypes could contaminate FACS-sorted repertoires. It was a small share of clonotypes that appeared in both CD4 and CD8 compartments. The secondary response showed a weaker magnitude and a faster peak, day 5 versus 15.

The sample consisted of PBMCs, taken approximately 40 days after the first yellow fever vaccination. This clonotype was obtained from a man younger than 30 who received the YFV17D yellow fever vaccine.

The CDR3 region is CASSGVDRVNEQFF. For the CDR3, the DNA is TGCGCCAGCAGCGGCGTCGACAGGGTCAATGAGCAGTTCTTC. This chain connects TRBV5-1 to TRBJ2-1; 7 bases are a match to TRBD1. The CDR3 has 14 amino acids. Trimming removed 4 bases from V and 6 bases from J; junction bases left unmatched: 7. CDR1 and CDR2 (germline): SGHRS, YFSETQ.